Following are 12 T cell receptor beta chains from one sample sequenced in a study of blood T cell repertoires in COVID-19. Sequencing used immunoSEQ multiplex PCR; TCRdb keeps in-frame clones, though not all of them. The sample contains some 320,000 clones, about nine tenths of which appear only once. Sample: peripheral blood. Source of these receptors: a woman aged 25 to 39 who had recovered from COVID-19.

The J gene is TRBJ1-4, the V gene TRBV5-6; TRBD1 aligns across 7 bases. Germline CDR1 SGHDT, CDR2 YYEEEE. After removal of 2 bases from V and 9 bases from J, the junction contained 7 bases not matched to a gene. This CDR3 contains 14 residues. The CDR3 DNA sequence: TGTGCCAGCAGCTTCGGGTTAGGGGGCAAAAAACTGTTTTTT. Residues: CASSFGLGGKKLFF.

The rearrangement links TRBV5-4 to TRBJ1-1, with 8 positions matching TRBD1. Germline CDR1 is SGHNT and CDR2 is YYREEE (reference sequence). After removal of 3 bases from V and 8 bases from J, the junction contained 3 bases not matched to a gene. The CDR3 is made up of 12 amino acids. The chain's CDR3 is CASSSWTGEAFF. CDR3 nucleotide sequence: TGTGCCAGCAGCTCGTGGACAGGGGAAGCTTTCTTT.

This clone was observed once. This chain links TRBV18 with TRBJ2-5, with D possibly matching TRBD1 (5 bases). The V end was cut by 3 bases, the J end by 5 bases, with 10 bases between. The CDR3 has 13 amino acids. CDR1 is KGHSH, CDR2 LQKENI, per germline. Written as DNA, the CDR3 is TGTGCCAGCTCACCGACAGTCTCGGAGACCCAGTACTTC. Protein product: CASSPTVSETQYF.

The rearrangement uses TRBV5-1 and TRBJ2-6; 10 nucleotides align to TRBD2. The V segment lost 0 bases and the J segment 2 bases; nucleotides outside the gene matches: 2. The V gene's germline CDR1 is SGHRS and CDR2 YFSETQ. The CDR3 totals 17 residues. The CDR3, as DNA: TGCGCCAGCAGCTTGGCCCTAGCGGGGGCTGGGGCCAACGTCCTGACTTTC. It codes for CASSLALAGAGANVLTF.

The V and J genes are TRBV2 and TRBJ1-2; 9 nucleotides agree with TRBD1. The CDR3 spans 13 residues. The ends lost 4 bases at V and 7 bases at J; junction bases unmatched: 4. Germline V lookup: CDR1 SNHLY, CDR2 FYNNEI. CDR3 in DNA: TGTGCCAGCAGTGGGGACAGGGATATTGGCTACACCTTC. Protein: CASSGDRDIGYTF.

This clone has a single count. This same CDR3 is encoded by further DNA sequences in the sample. The rearrangement joins TRBV28 to TRBJ2-2; the match to TRBD2 covers 7 bases. V lost 2 bases, J lost 6 bases, and 3 bases stayed unmatched. This CDR3 spans 14 amino acids. Germline CDR1 is MDHEN and CDR2 is SYDVKM. This CDR3 reads CASSLVGGAGELFF. CDR3 nucleotide sequence: TGTGCCAGCAGTTTAGTGGGAGGGGCCGGGGAGCTGTTTTTT. Using reference TRBV28 and TRBJ2-2 for the parts outside the CDR3, the full variable domain is DVKVTQSSRYLVKRTGEKVFLECVQDMDHENMFWYRQDPGLGLRLIYFSYDVKMKEKGDIPEGYSVSREKKERFSLILESASTNQTSMYLCASSLVGGAGELFFGEGSRLTVL.

The rearrangement uses TRBV2 and TRBJ2-3; D is ambiguous. In germline, CDR1 is SNHLY, CDR2 FYNNEI. This CDR3 has 13 residues. V shed 1 base and J shed 5 bases, with 7 bases lying between them. The CDR3 loop is CASSEGYRDTQYF. The CDR3 region has the DNA TGTGCCAGCAGTGAAGGATACAGAGATACGCAGTATTTT.

V and J are TRBV2 and TRBJ1-6, with D possibly being TRBD1 (5 bases). The germline gives CDR1 SNHLY, CDR2 FYNNEI. The V gene lost 3 bases and the J gene lost 13 bases, with 16 bases spanning the gap. The CDR3 length is 14 residues. The DNA of the CDR3 is TGTGCCAGCAGTGAGTTGGCAGGGTTGGACCCCCTCCACTTT. The encoded protein is CASSELAGLDPLHF. Supplemented by reference TRBV2 and TRBJ1-6, the full variable domain reads EPEVTQTPSHQVTQMGQEVILRCVPISNHLYFYWYRQILGQKVEFLVSFYNNEISEKSEIFDDQFSVERPDGSNFTLKIRSTKLEDSAMYFCASSELAGLDPLHFGNGTRLTVT.

The rearrangement links TRBV6-5 to TRBJ1-1; D remains ambiguous. Looked up from germline, CDR1 is MNHEY and CDR2 is SVGAGI. CDR3 length equals 14 residues. The V end lost 0 bases, the J end lost 0 bases, and 5 bases lay between the germline ends. CDR3 DNA sequence: TGTGCCAGCAGTTACTCCGGGGTGAACACTGAAGCTTTCTTT. As protein: CASSYSGVNTEAFF.

The chain links TRBV19 to TRBJ2-2; tentative D call: TRBD1 (6 bases). Germline lookup yields CDR1 LNHDA and CDR2 SQIVND (reference sequence). The CDR3 runs to 14 residues. The V end lost 5 bases, the J end lost 1 base, and 8 bases lay between the germline ends. CDR3 sequence (DNA): TGTGCCAGTAGTCCGGGACAGAACACCGGGGAGCTGTTTTTT. This sequence encodes CASSPGQNTGELFF.

The chain recombines TRBV9 with TRBJ1-3, with a possible D match to TRBD1 (6 bases). Trimming took 4 bases from V and 2 from J, leaving 13 bases between them. CDR1 is SGDLS and CDR2 is YYNGEE in the germline V gene. The CDR3 is 15 residues long. The CDR3 sequence: CASSLAGVPGNTIYF. DNA for the CDR3: TGTGCCAGCAGCTTAGCAGGGGTACCTGGAAACACCATATATTTT.

This clone was counted only a few times. The rearrangement joins TRBV6-2 or TRBV6-3 to TRBJ2-3; D is perhaps TRBD2 (6 bases). From germline, CDR1 is MNHEY and CDR2 SVGEGT. The ends were cut back, 0 bases at V and 2 bases at J, with 9 bases in the middle. The CDR3 sequence is 15 residues long. The CDR3 reads CASSYSGLHTDTQYF. The CDR3 region has the DNA TGTGCCAGCAGTTACTCGGGACTGCACACAGATACGCAGTATTTT.